This T cell receptor beta chain was captured in a study of identical twins. A universal primer site was incorporated via template switching, and the cDNA contained unique molecular identifiers. TCRdb fed the 5' RACE reads into MiXCR, producing one record per CDR3 protein. The profile shows 1.5 million or so distinct CDR3 sequences, around 29% of them singletons. This CDR3 is built from 14 residues. Germline lookup yields CDR1 DFQATT and CDR2 SNEGSKA (reference sequence). Losses at the gene ends were 3 bases for V and 1 base for J; bases not matched to a gene: 3. This clonotype was counted only a few times. Its antigen is not identified. All donors comprised healthy Caucasians. Study conclusions and caveats: In beta out-of-frame sequences, the excess sharing between twins was weaker. Fewer insertions were carried by abundant cord blood beta clonotypes, but none was seen in memory repertoires.

The sample taken for sequencing was cord blood. This receptor was identified in a newborn girl in good health. The chain employs TRBV20-1 and TRBJ2-5; 9 bases are shared with TRBD2. The DNA of the CDR3 is TGCAGTGCTAGCCCGGGACTAGCCCAAGAGACCCAGTACTTC. Translating it yields CSASPGLAQETQYF.